These 29 T cell receptor beta chains share one sample of origin, sequenced in a study of CXCR3-negative and CXCR3-positive naive CD8 T cells. Study conclusions and caveats: Hydrophobicity was higher for TRB CDR3s found in CXCR3-positive naive cells than in CXCR3-negative naive cells.

Researchers prepared the TRB cDNA libraries using 5' RACE with UMI labels. Reanalyzing the 5' RACE reads, TCRdb keeps one entry per CDR3 protein, without DNA. The repertoire table contains about 150,000 distinct CDR3 sequences. Antigens for these TCRs are unknown. The sequenced material came from naive CXCR3+ CD8+ T cells from blood. Subset of the sample: CD45RO-CCR7+CD27+CD95- naive CD8+ T cells expressing CXCR3 (TNR3+). Receptors were obtained from a human donor in good health. Some clones in this sample may be carry-over from other donors' samples.

The chain recombines TRBV3-1 with TRBJ2-2; as DNA is missing, the TRBD1 call by TCRdb cannot be tested. Germline V gives CDR1 LGHDT, CDR2 YNNKEL (reference sequence). This CDR3 comprises 22 residues. The CDR3: CASSQLPGHKPHLAPVTGELFF.

V is TRBV20-1 and J is TRBJ1-1; with no DNA, the TCRdb D assignment of TRBD1 cannot be verified. The V gene's germline CDR1 is DFQATT and CDR2 SNEGSKA (reference sequence). This CDR3 is 15 amino acids long. Here the CDR3 reads CSARDEDRPNTEAFF.

The chain links TRBV28 to TRBJ1-5. From germline, CDR1 is MDHEN and CDR2 SYDVKM. This CDR3 contains 12 residues. The CDR3 here is CASDLTAQPQHF.

CDR3: CASSYLASGDNEQFF. The chain is built from TRBV6-5 and TRBJ2-1; TCRdb calls TRBD2, which cannot be checked without DNA. The CDR3 contains 15 residues. Germline lookup yields CDR1 MNHEY and CDR2 SVGAGI.

The chain couples TRBV4-3 to TRBJ2-7; the D call from TCRdb, TRBD1, cannot be confirmed without DNA. The CDR3 contains 12 residues. Germline lookup yields CDR1 LGHNA and CDR2 YSLEER. The CDR3 reads CASSQGTAEQYF.

The chain joins TRBV6-5 to TRBJ2-5. The germline gives CDR1 MNHEY, CDR2 SVGAGI. This CDR3 has 15 residues. CDR3 protein: CASSYSISVGETQYF.

The J gene is TRBJ2-2, the V gene TRBV3-1; the TCRdb D gene call, TRBD2, has no DNA to confirm it. Germline CDR1 LGHDT, CDR2 YNNKEL (reference sequence). This CDR3 comprises 16 residues. CDR3 sequence: CASSQGLVGETGELFF.

The chain has TRBV11-3 and TRBJ2-7; TCRdb lists TRBD1, though no DNA is available to test this call. CDR3 length equals 11 residues. Germline values: CDR1 SGHNT, CDR2 YENEEA. CDR3 protein: CATQGVNEQYF.

V and J are TRBV11-2 and TRBJ2-5; without DNA, the TCRdb call of TRBD1 cannot be checked. This CDR3 comprises 16 residues. CDR1 SGHAT and CDR2 FQNNGV come from the germline V gene. CDR3 region: CASSQEWGGAMETQYF.

The chain couples TRBV28 to TRBJ2-2. Germline loops: CDR1 MDHEN, CDR2 SYDVKM. The CDR3 consists of 11 residues. CDR3 amino acids: CASSGAGELFF.

This CDR3 is CASSQEGLTGGAGTDTQYF. The rearrangement links TRBV4-3 to TRBJ2-3; without DNA, the TCRdb call of TRBD1 cannot be checked. From germline, CDR1 is LGHNA and CDR2 YSLEER. This CDR3 has 19 amino acids.

This sequence joins TRBV6-5 and TRBJ1-1; checking the TCRdb D call of TRBD1 is not possible without DNA. The CDR3 runs to 15 residues. Germline CDR1 MNHEY, CDR2 SVGAGI. The CDR3 here is CASSPQDRGPTEAFF.

The V and J genes are TRBV29-1 and TRBJ2-3; as DNA is missing, the TRBD1 call by TCRdb cannot be tested. CDR1 is SQVTM and CDR2 is ANQGSEA in the germline V gene. The CDR3 contains 13 residues. CDR3: CSVLSRGSDTQYF.

This chain joins TRBV7-9 and TRBJ1-3; TCRdb gives TRBD1 as the D gene, but with no DNA this cannot be confirmed. Germline CDR1 is SEHNR and CDR2 is FQNEAQ (reference sequence). The CDR3 has 17 amino acids. The CDR3 sequence: CASSLAQQEHRGNTIYF.

This sequence joins TRBV27 and TRBJ2-7; TCRdb designates TRBD1, a call that cannot be tested without DNA. The CDR3 is 13 residues long. Per germline, CDR1 MNHEY and CDR2 SMNVEV (reference sequence). CDR3 region: CASSLQGGYEQYF.

V and J are TRBV29-1 and TRBJ2-7; without DNA, the TCRdb call of TRBD2 cannot be checked. Germline-derived CDR1 and CDR2 are SQVTM and ANQGSEA. The CDR3 covers 13 residues. CDR3 residues: CSAGTSGGYEQYF.

CDR3 in amino acids: CSARDWDEAKNIQYF. The V call is TRBV20-1, the J call TRBJ2-4. Germline CDR1 DFQATT, CDR2 SNEGSKA (reference sequence). There are 15 residues in the CDR3.

The chain recombines TRBV15 with TRBJ2-3; the TCRdb D gene call, TRBD1, has no DNA to confirm it. The CDR3 consists of 15 residues. CDR1 and CDR2 (germline): LNHNV, YYDKDF (reference sequence). CDR3 protein: CATSPKAGGRDTQYF.

The chain employs TRBV12-3 or TRBV12-4 and TRBJ2-1. The CDR3 spans 15 residues. The CDR3 sequence: CASSRERSRGNEQFF.

This chain uses TRBV30 with TRBJ1-1; the D gene TCRdb calls, TRBD1, cannot be checked with no DNA. In germline, CDR1 is GTSNPN, CDR2 SVGIG (reference sequence). CDR3 size: 13 residues. The CDR3 reads CAWNEGVGTEAFF. The entire variable domain, with the rest obtained from reference TRBV30 and TRBJ1-1, is as follows: SQTIHQWPATLVQPVGSPLSLECTVEGTSNPNLYWYRQAAGRGLQLLFYSVGIGQISSEVPQNLSASRPQDRQFILSSKKLLLSDSGFYLCAWNEGVGTEAFFGQGTRLTVV.

This chain joins TRBV5-6 and TRBJ1-1; TCRdb returns TRBD1, unconfirmable since there is no DNA. This CDR3 has 14 amino acids. CDR1 is SGHDT, CDR2 YYEEEE, per germline. The CDR3 spells CASRWGTANTEAFF.

The V gene is TRBV27, the J gene TRBJ2-7. The germline CDR1 and CDR2 sequences are MNHEY and SMNVEV (reference sequence). This CDR3 contains 14 residues. The CDR3 is CASSLLGPAYEQYF.

The chain recombines TRBV4-1 with TRBJ2-7. This CDR3 comprises 12 residues. Germline loops: CDR1 MGHRA, CDR2 YSYEKL. Here the CDR3 reads CASSQKGSEQYF.

The V call is TRBV5-1, the J call TRBJ2-3; TCRdb's D call, TRBD2, is unchecked because there is no DNA. The germline V gene encodes CDR1 SGHRS and CDR2 YFSETQ. This CDR3 is built from 14 residues. The CDR3 sequence is CASSLAGGADTQYF. The whole variable domain, filled in from reference TRBV5-1 and TRBJ2-3, reads KAGVTQTPRYLIKTRGQQVTLSCSPISGHRSVSWYQQTPGQGLQFLFEYFSETQRNKGNFPGRFSGRQFSNSRSEMNVSTLELGDSALYLCASSLAGGADTQYFGPGTRLTVL.

The rearrangement uses TRBV20-1 and TRBJ1-2; the TCRdb D gene call, TRBD1, has no DNA to confirm it. Germline assignment: CDR1 DFQATT and CDR2 SNEGSKA (reference sequence). This CDR3 comprises 13 residues. CDR3 sequence reads: CSVGTDPMGGYTF.

The chain's CDR3 is CASSLGVSNEQFF. The chain carries TRBV5-6 and TRBJ2-1. The CDR3 covers 13 residues. CDR1 is SGHDT, CDR2 YYEEEE, per germline.

Here the CDR3 reads CASSVKFVRQDYEQYF. This chain connects TRBV28 to TRBJ2-7. Looked up from germline, CDR1 is MDHEN and CDR2 is SYDVKM. The CDR3 loop spans 16 amino acids. The full variable domain, completed using reference TRBV28 and TRBJ2-7, is DVKVTQSSRYLVKRTGEKVFLECVQDMDHENMFWYRQDPGLGLRLIYFSYDVKMKEKGDIPEGYSVSREKKERFSLILESASTNQTSMYLCASSVKFVRQDYEQYFGPGTRLTVT.

The V call is TRBV21-1, the J call TRBJ2-5. TRBV21-1 is reported as a pseudogene. This CDR3 contains 16 residues. CDR3 loop: CASSKGVCGFQETQYF.

This rearrangement joins TRBV27 to TRBJ2-1. The CDR3 totals 12 residues. Germline V CDR1 and CDR2: MNHEY, SMNVEV (reference sequence). CDR3 protein: CASSSPTDEQFF.